This TCR beta chain was recorded in a study of cytomegalovirus exposure and HLA in healthy donors (dated by TCRdb to 2017 to 2019). General notes on the study: An earlier analysis of some 500 of the donors reported 250 to 300 Gb of sequence data and roughly 110 million unique TCR beta sequences from 190 million or so T cells. A few DR-DQ haplotypes were handled as single units for association and clustering because linkage in the cohort was strong. Across 398 genotyped donors of the cohort, an average of about 200,000 unique TCR beta nucleotide sequences per donor were sequenced, and approximately 19% of those sequences were non-productive. Around 330 gigabases of sequencing data and about 92 million unique TCR sequences made up an early release that covered nearly 650 HLA-typed donors. Alongside the repertoire data, information on donor age, sex, ethnicity and CMV serostatus was compiled. In a later genetic analysis, genome-wide SNP genotypes for about three fifths of the roughly 670 donors were used, and that subset was treated as a discovery cohort. The later analysis used no new phenotypic data to find candidate immune exposures, relying instead on TCR beta sequences and their occurrence across donors. In a later analysis, previously published TCR beta repertoires from more than 500 donors were re-analyzed and high-resolution HLA genotyping was added so that TCR occurrence patterns could be studied. The study combined high-throughput TCR immunosequencing, statistical association of individual TCRs with disease status, and machine learning to predict cytomegalovirus infection status. An earlier analysis of 450 to 750 of the donors used high-throughput TCR beta sequencing to judge whether each TCR beta V gene segment behaved as functional or pseudogenic. Of the roughly 390 genotyped donors, 75% to 85% were placed in the genetic ancestry cluster associated with self-reported Caucasian donors. Typing coverage differed by locus: A, B, C, DRB1 and DQB1 were typed in about 620-630 donors, DQA1 in about 510, DPA1 in around 610, and DPB1 in just under 490. In addition to the first cohort of 666 subjects, a separate validation cohort of 120 different subjects was used. All discovery cohort repertoires had been generated using a single sequencing platform. The T cell repertoires of roughly 660 subjects were profiled by immunosequencing and related to cytomegalovirus serostatus. HLA typing included class I and class II loci at four-digit resolution. The study aimed to test whether cataloging public T cell receptors could reveal signatures of past pathogen exposure.

The cohort was made up of approximately 700 healthy bone marrow donors. All cohort members were sampled while nominally healthy, although unrecorded immune exposures were likely present. The donor tested CMV seropositive, placing the donor among the 290 or so seropositive members of the cohort. A peripheral blood sample was collected from each donor, and TCR beta sequencing was performed on peripheral blood mononuclear cells. The Qiagen DNeasy Blood Extraction Kit was used to extract genomic DNA from the blood cell samples. Libraries came from the immunoSEQ multiplex PCR assay. The multiplex PCR relied on a mix of 60 forward primers for TCR Vbeta segments and 13 reverse primers for TCR Jbeta segments. The CDR3 region of rearranged TCR beta genes was amplified from genomic DNA by a multiplex PCR assay. The Illumina HiSeq System was used to sequence the amplified TCR beta libraries as 87-base-pair reads. Turning to the authors' computational methods: In a later analysis, roughly 80 million unique TCR beta chains were counted across the 500 to 850 repertoires, and approximately 9.9 million of these chains were shared by at least two donors. Raw reads were error-corrected and collapsed into unique sequences with a nearest-neighbor algorithm that merged closely related sequences to remove PCR and sequencing errors. To assign V, D and J gene segments, CDR3 sequences were aligned to IMGT reference sequences. For a sequence to be retained, a match of at least six nucleotides to both a V gene segment and a J gene segment was required. A rearrangement was called productive if the CDR3 had no stop codons and remained in frame with V and J, and every other rearrangement was called non-productive. Following IMGT convention, CDR3 was defined as the stretch from the second conserved V-encoded cysteine up to the conserved J-encoded phenylalanine. Sequences without an unambiguous match to a single V gene segment were excluded from the earlier analysis of about 600 of the donors. An earlier analysis of several hundred of the donors classified V segments as functional when productive rearrangements were above 56.7% and as segregating when the standard deviation between donors was above 5%. To diagnose cytomegalovirus status from the catalog of TCR beta chain sequences, a statistical classification framework was built. A later analysis assigned V and J genes by comparing TCR nucleotide sequences with IMGT/GENE-DB human TR gene sequences. A later analysis assigned CDR3 sequences and most-parsimonious VDJ recombination scenarios with the TCRdist pipeline. In a later analysis, every TCR beta chain was defined by the combination of its CDR3 amino acid sequence and its V-gene family, and reads without a unique V-gene family were dropped. To address suspected cross-contamination and a sequencing artifact, a later analysis removed approximately 600 highly shared, low-generation-probability nucleotide sequences. In a later analysis, a clonal expansion index for each public chain was calculated from normalized within-repertoire ranks of inferred template counts. Generation probabilities in a later analysis came from a VDJ recombination model fitted to out-of-frame rearrangements, and those results were checked against IGoR. In a later analysis, TCR-TCR, TCR-HLA and TCR-CMV co-occurrence was scored with hypergeometric tests, and a repertoire-size bias correction was applied to TCR pairs. A later analysis estimated false discovery rates by permuting HLA or CMV assignments 20 times. In a later analysis, co-occurring TCRs were grouped with DBSCAN, and TCRdist sequence similarity was added when clustering was performed within HLA-allele-positive subsets. Repertoires with fewer than 30,000 or more than 120,000 public chains, plus five repertoires with anomalous nucleotide sharing, were excluded from co-occurrence clustering. TCRdb provides this immuneACCESS table in a form limited to in-frame rearrangements. Some clones are lacking; in checked studies, under half of them reflect an unresolved V gene, and why the rest are absent is not known. V, J and clone size were drawn from that table, and D and trimming were deduced from the DNA. For this sample the table gives around 110,000 clones, of which roughly 80% were detected only once. Approximately 2.4% of the sample belongs to the ten largest clones.

As to this clone: What antigen it recognizes has not been identified. Per-base qualities were not stored, and no clone one base away is much larger.

Taken from the germline V gene, the CDR1 and CDR2 loops are SGHTS and YDEGEE. Including cysteine and phenylalanine, the CDR3 has 11 amino acids. Only the CDR3 region is kept as DNA, spanning 33 bases read in frame from base 1. V loses 10 bases, J loses 7 bases, and the germline ends lie 12 bases apart. Paper-wide results and their limitations: The authors suggested that the approach could potentially be extended to other disease states and immunological phenotypes. Linkage disequilibrium might explain the correlated functional status among segregating V segments, but an unknown experimental factor could not be excluded. A further reported finding was that TCR beta sequences accurately predicted the HLA-A and HLA-B alleles for most subjects in the first cohort. In a later analysis, most CMV-associated TCR beta chains were found to appear HLA-restricted, with HLA associations seemingly driven largely by CMV exposure. HLA typing was unavailable for some donors at each locus, so association tests used only the typed subset. In this cohort, only TCR beta chains were sequenced, and detectable features were limited by the absence of alpha or paired-chain data. Broadly in line with IMGT annotations, most TCR beta V segments showed up in productive rearrangements about 90% or about 30% of the time in an earlier analysis of a few hundred of the donors. The study listed 150 to 200 TCR beta chains as associated with cytomegalovirus. A cluster of highly shared sequence variants was judged likely to be a technical artifact of the sequencing pipeline. A later genetic analysis reported fewer N-insertions in productive TCRs among donors in an Asian-associated ancestry cluster than the roughly 720-donor mean. A few of the identified cytomegalovirus-associated TCR beta chains were confirmed in vitro to be specific for cytomegalovirus antigens. The earlier analysis of a few hundred of the donors excluded roughly 17 rarely observed V segments, including chromosome 9 orphons, because counts were too low. The classifier was reported to diagnose cytomegalovirus status with high specificity and sensitivity in both the original and validation cohorts. In a later analysis, TCR association rates were found to vary across HLA loci, with the most associated TCRs seen for DRB1 alleles and the fewest for HLA-C alleles. Sequencing depth was assumed to be roughly uniform across donors in the presence/absence analyses, though that assumption may not hold. At a false discovery rate of 0.05, a later analysis linked under 20,000 TCR beta sequences to specific HLA alleles. For the cohort, immune exposure information was limited to CMV serostatus. In a later genetic analysis, a missense DCLRE1C variant was associated with V-gene and J-gene trimming of TCR beta chains, and the association was replicated in an independent cohort. According to a later analysis, parvovirus B19, influenza, CMV and Epstein-Barr virus appeared linked to several top co-occurrence clusters. When HLA alleles, especially DR and DQ, strongly co-occurred, attributing TCR associations to individual alleles was difficult. The 87-base-pair reads could not distinguish some IMGT-functional V segments, including TRBV6-2 and TRBV6-3, so those segments were excluded. A later analysis found that HLA-associated TCR beta chains were more clonally expanded and had lower generation probabilities than equally common non-associated chains. Most TCR sequences were seen in very few donors, while some public TCRs were found in many individuals.

Here the chain combines TRBV5-8 and TRBJ1-5, with the D gene uncertain. The material sequenced was PBMCs. This receptor was obtained from a man in his thirties or forties in good health and CMV-seropositive. The DNA sequence follows: TGTGCCTCGGCGGTAGGCCAGCCCCAGCATTTT. It translates as CASAVGQPQHF.